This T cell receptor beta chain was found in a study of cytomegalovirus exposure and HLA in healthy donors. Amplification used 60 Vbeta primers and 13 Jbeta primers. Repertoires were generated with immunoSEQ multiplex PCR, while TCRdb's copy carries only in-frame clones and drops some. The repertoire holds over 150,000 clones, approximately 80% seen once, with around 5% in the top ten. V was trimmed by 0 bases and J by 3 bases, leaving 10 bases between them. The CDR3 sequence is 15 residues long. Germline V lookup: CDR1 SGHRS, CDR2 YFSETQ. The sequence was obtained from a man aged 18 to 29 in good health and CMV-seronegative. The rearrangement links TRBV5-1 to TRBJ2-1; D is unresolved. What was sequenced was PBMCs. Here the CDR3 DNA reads TGCGCCAGCAGCTTGGCCGCCGCCAGCTACAATGAGCAGTTCTTC. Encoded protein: CASSLAAASYNEQFF.